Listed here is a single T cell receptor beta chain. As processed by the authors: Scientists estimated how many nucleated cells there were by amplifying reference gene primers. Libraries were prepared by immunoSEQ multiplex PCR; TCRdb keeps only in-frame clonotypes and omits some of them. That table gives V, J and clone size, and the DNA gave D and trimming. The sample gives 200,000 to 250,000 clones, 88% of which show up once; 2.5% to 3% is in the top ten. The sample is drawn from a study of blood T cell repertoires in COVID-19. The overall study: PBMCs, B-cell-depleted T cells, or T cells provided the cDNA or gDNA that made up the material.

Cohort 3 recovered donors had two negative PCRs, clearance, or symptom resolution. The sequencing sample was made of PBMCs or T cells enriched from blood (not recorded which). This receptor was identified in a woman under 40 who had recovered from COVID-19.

The CDR3 DNA reads TGTGCCAGCAGCTTAGAGATCCTTAGAGGGACACAGGGGCCTGAAGCTTTCTTT. Amino acid sequence: CASSLEILRGTQGPEAFF. This chain joins TRBV7-8 and TRBJ1-1; TRBD1 matches 7 bases. Per the germline V gene, CDR1 is SGHVS and CDR2 is FQNEAQ. V lost 1 base and J lost 6; bases outside the gene matches: 17. The CDR3 is 18 amino acids.